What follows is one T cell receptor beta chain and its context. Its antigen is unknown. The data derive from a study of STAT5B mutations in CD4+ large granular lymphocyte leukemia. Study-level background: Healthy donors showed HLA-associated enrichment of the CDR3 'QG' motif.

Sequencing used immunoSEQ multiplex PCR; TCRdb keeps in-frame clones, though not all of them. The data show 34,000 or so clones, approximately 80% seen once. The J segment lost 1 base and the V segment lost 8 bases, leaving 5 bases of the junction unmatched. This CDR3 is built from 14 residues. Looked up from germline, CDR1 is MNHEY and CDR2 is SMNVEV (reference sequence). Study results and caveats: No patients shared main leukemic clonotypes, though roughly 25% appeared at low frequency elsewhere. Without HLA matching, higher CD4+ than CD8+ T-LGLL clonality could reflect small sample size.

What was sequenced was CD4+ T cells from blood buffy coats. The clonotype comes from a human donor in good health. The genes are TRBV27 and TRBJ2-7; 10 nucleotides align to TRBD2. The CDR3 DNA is TGTGCCAGCTCTAGCGGGAGAGGGTCCTACGAGCAGTACTTC. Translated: CASSSGRGSYEQYF.